This T cell receptor beta chain was obtained from a study of early T cells in non-severe SARS-CoV-2 infection. Study overall: Sequencing was performed on bulk RNA from unsorted whole blood, leaving chains unpaired.

General study findings and limits: Anti-spike CD8 responses were favored by VDJdb matching, which missed private and CD4 specificities.

Germline CDR1 reads MNHEY; CDR2 reads SMNVEV (reference sequence). CDR3 length equals 14 residues. V was cut by 5 bases and J by 3 bases, with 8 bases left in between. Tagging with unique molecular identifiers was applied to individual cDNA molecules. MiXCR was run by TCRdb on the 5' RACE reads, yielding one entry per CDR3 protein. The table lists under 75,000 distinct CDR3 sequences, approximately 13% of them singletons. This clonotype occurred many times. Its antigen is still unknown. Sequencing was done on a sample of whole blood. J is TRBJ2-6 and V is TRBV27; D is possibly TRBD1 (5 bases). This clonotype originated in an adult who was a healthcare worker with PCR-confirmed SARS-CoV-2 infection or an uninfected control (not recorded which). The CDR3, as DNA: TGTGCCAGCAGTCGACAGAGTGGGGCCAACGTCCTGACTTTC. It is translated as CASSRQSGANVLTF. Variable domain in full (rest from reference TRBV27 and TRBJ2-6): EAQVTQNPRYLITVTGKKLTVTCSQNMNHEYMSWYRQDPGLGLRQIYYSMNVEVTDKGDVPEGYKVSRKEKRNFPLILESPSPNQTSLYFCASSRQSGANVLTFGAGSRLTVL.